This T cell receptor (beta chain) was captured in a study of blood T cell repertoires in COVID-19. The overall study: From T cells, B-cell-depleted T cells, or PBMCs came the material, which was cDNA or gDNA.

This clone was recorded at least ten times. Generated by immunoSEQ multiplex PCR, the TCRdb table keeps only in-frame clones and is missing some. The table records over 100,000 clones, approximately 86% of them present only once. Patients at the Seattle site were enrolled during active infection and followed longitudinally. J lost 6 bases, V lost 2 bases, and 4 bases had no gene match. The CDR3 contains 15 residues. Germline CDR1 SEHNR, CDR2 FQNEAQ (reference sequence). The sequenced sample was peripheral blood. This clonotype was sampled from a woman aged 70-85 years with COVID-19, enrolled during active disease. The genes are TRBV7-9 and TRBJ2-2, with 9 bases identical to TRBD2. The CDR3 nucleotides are TGTGCCAGCAGCTTAATAGCGGGGGCCCCCGGGGAGCTGTTTTTT. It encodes CASSLIAGAPGELFF.